This is a list of T cell receptor beta chains from one sample in a study of cytomegalovirus exposure and HLA in healthy donors. Measured with immunoSEQ multiplex PCR; TCRdb has only the in-frame clones, and not every one. The data contain roughly 150,000 clones, around four fifths of them singletons. Sequenced: PBMCs. All receptors come from a man aged 25-45 years in good health and CMV-seronegative. CDR3s include the opening cysteine and the closing phenylalanine or tryptophan. D genes are given only for firm matches. Only some rows state a clone size, as once, few, many or a class for expanded clones.

clone_size j_call d_call v_call cdr3_nt cdr3_aa
few TRBJ2-2 . TRBV9 TGTGCCAGCAGCGTAGTTAGCGGAGTTAACACCGGGGAGCTGTTTTTT CASSVVSGVNTGELFF
. TRBJ1-1 TRBD1 TRBV18 TGTGCCAGCTCGCCAGGACAGGTGAACACTGAAGCTTTCTTT CASSPGQVNTEAFF
. TRBJ2-6 . TRBV2 TGTGCCAGCAACCACCCTAGCCAAACTGGGGCCAACGTCCTGACTTTC CASNHPSQTGANVLTF
. TRBJ1-1 TRBD1 TRBV7-9 TGTGCCAGCAGCCCCGGCACACAGGGGCGGGATGAAGCTTTCTTT CASSPGTQGRDEAFF
. TRBJ1-6 . TRBV6-1 TGTGCCAGCAGTCGGGACATCTACGGCGCCCTCCACTTT CASSRDIYGALHF
. TRBJ2-2 TRBD2 TRBV19 TGTGCCGGGCCCCATTCTAGCGGGGACACCGGGGAGCTGTTTTTT CAGPHSSGDTGELFF
. TRBJ2-5 . TRBV4-3 TGCGCCAGCAGCCAAGGGCTAGGAGAGACCCAGTACTTC CASSQGLGETQYF
. TRBJ2-2 TRBD1 TRBV7-6 TGTGCCAGCAGCTTAGGCAGGGGGTACGGGGAGCTGTTTTTT CASSLGRGYGELFF
. TRBJ1-1 TRBD1 TRBV5-1 TGCGCCAGCAGCTTGGTAGAGGGGGCCACTGAAGCTTTCTTT CASSLVEGATEAFF
. TRBJ1-4 TRBD1 TRBV30 TGTGCCTGGAGGAGGGGGACAGGGGGAACTAATGAAAAACTGTTTTTT CAWRRGTGGTNEKLFF
. TRBJ2-7 TRBD2 TRBV15 TGTGCCACCAGCAGAGATGGGACTAGCAGTTACGAGCAGTACTTC CATSRDGTSSYEQYF
. TRBJ1-5 TRBD1 TRBV18 TGTGCCAGCTCACGGACAGGGGATATTCCGCCCCAGCATTTT CASSRTGDIPPQHF
. TRBJ2-5 . TRBV4-3 TGCGCCAGCAGCCAAGATCACAAGGGGGTGATAAGGGAGACCCAGTACTTC CASSQDHKGVIRETQYF
. TRBJ2-1 . TRBV19 TGTGCCAGTAGTCCCGACCTCCAGGGAATAGGGAATGAGCAGTTCTTC CASSPDLQGIGNEQFF
. TRBJ1-1 TRBD1 TRBV5-4 TGTGCCAGCAGTTCGGGACAGCCGAACACTGAAGCTTTCTTT CASSSGQPNTEAFF
. TRBJ2-7 . TRBV6-1 TGTGCCAGCAGTGAAGATCCATTCCGAGGGGAGCAGTACTTC CASSEDPFRGEQYF
. TRBJ1-5 TRBD1 TRBV28 TGTGTCAGCAGTTTGTCCGCAGGGGGGAGAGACAATCAGCCCCAGCATTTT CVSSLSAGGRDNQPQHF
. TRBJ2-7 . TRBV10-1 TGCGCCAGCAGTAGGGTGGGACTTGGGTACGAGCAGTACTTC CASSRVGLGYEQYF
. TRBJ2-2 . TRBV28 TGTGCCAGCAGCACTAGACGTGGGGAGCTGTTTTTT CASSTRRGELFF
. TRBJ1-4 TRBD1 TRBV5-1 TGCGCCAGCAGCTTGGTAGGGGGCAGTAATGAAAAACTGTTTTTT CASSLVGGSNEKLFF
few TRBJ2-1 . TRBV19 TGTGCCAGTAGTAGTTCGGCGGGCGGCTCCTACAATGAGCAGTTCTTC CASSSSAGGSYNEQFF
. TRBJ2-1 TRBD2 TRBV14 TGTGCCAGCAGCCAAGGGCTGAGCGGGGGGGAGAACTACAATGAGCAGTTCTTC CASSQGLSGGENYNEQFF
. TRBJ2-7 TRBD2 TRBV13 TGTGCCAGCAGCTTGGGACTAGCATCCTACGAGCAGTACTTC CASSLGLASYEQYF
. TRBJ1-1 . TRBV11-3 TGTGCCAGCAGCCGGACTGGGTCGACTGAAGCTTTCTTT CASSRTGSTEAFF
. TRBJ1-2 TRBD1 TRBV15 TGTGCCACCAGCCGGCGGGACAGGGGGAATGGCTACACCTTC CATSRRDRGNGYTF
. TRBJ2-7 . TRBV7-2 TGTGCCAGCAGCTTAGTTAGTAGCGGAACCTACGAGCAGTACTTC CASSLVSSGTYEQYF
. TRBJ1-1 . TRBV7-2 TGTGCCATTCGAGGGAGCACTGAAGCTTTCTTT CAIRGSTEAFF
. TRBJ1-3 . TRBV23-1 TGCGCCAGCAGTCAGTCAAGATATCAGGGAACTGGAAACACCATATATTTT CASSQSRYQGTGNTIYF
once TRBJ1-2 . TRBV7-9 TGTGCCAGCAGGTTGGGAGAGGGCAGCTTTAACTATGGCTACACCTTC CASRLGEGSFNYGYTF
. TRBJ2-7 TRBD1 TRBV7-2 TGTGCCAGCAGCTTATATGGGACAGTGATCTCCTACGAGCAGTACTTC CASSLYGTVISYEQYF
. TRBJ2-2 TRBD1 TRBV28 TGTGCCAGCAGTTTAGGACAGGGAATTGTTACCGGGGAGCTGTTTTTT CASSLGQGIVTGELFF
. TRBJ1-1 . TRBV11-2 TGTGCCAGCAGCCCGGGGGGCACTGAAGCTTTCTTT CASSPGGTEAFF
. TRBJ2-2 TRBD2 TRBV12-5 TGTGCTAGTGCTCCATTGACAGCTACTAGCGGGGGTTTCCACACCGGGGAGCTGTTTTTT CASAPLTATSGGFHTGELFF
. TRBJ1-1 . TRBV5-6 TGTGCCAGCAGCAAAGAGGGACACGTGAACACTGAAGCTTTCTTT CASSKEGHVNTEAFF
. TRBJ2-1 TRBD1 TRBV7-3 TGTGCCAGCAGCGGCGACAGGGGCAATGAGCAGTTCTTC CASSGDRGNEQFF
. TRBJ2-3 . TRBV30 TGTGCCTTTTCGGGACTGAGCACAGATACGCAGTATTTT CAFSGLSTDTQYF
. TRBJ1-5 TRBD1 TRBV7-6 TGTGCCAGCAGCTTAGGGGCGGGGACAGATCAGCCCCAGCATTTT CASSLGAGTDQPQHF
. TRBJ1-2 TRBD1 TRBV6-5 TGTGCCAGCAGTTATACAGGGGCCGTAAGCTATGGCTACACCTTC CASSYTGAVSYGYTF
. TRBJ1-4 TRBD1 TRBV18 TGTGCCAGCTTAAGACAGGGTAACGAAAAACTGTTTTTT CASLRQGNEKLFF
. TRBJ2-7 . TRBV4-2 TGTGCCAGCAGCCCGGGACTTTACGAGCAGTACTTC CASSPGLYEQYF
. TRBJ2-7 TRBD1 TRBV28 TGTGCCAGCAGTTTGTCGGCAGGGGGCAGGTACGAGCAGTACTTC CASSLSAGGRYEQYF
. TRBJ2-2 TRBD2 TRBV10-3 TGTGCCATCAGCGCCGGGACTAGTTATAACACCGGGGAGCTGTTTTTT CAISAGTSYNTGELFF
. TRBJ1-6 . TRBV2 TGTGCCAGCAGTTCTAACGAATTTTCTAATTCACCCCTCCACTTT CASSSNEFSNSPLHF
. TRBJ2-1 TRBD2 TRBV9 TGTGCCAGCAGCGTGGGGGGAGGGGATGAGCAGTTCTTC CASSVGGGDEQFF
. TRBJ1-5 . TRBV10-1 TGCGCCAGCAGTGAGTCAGGGGATCAGCCCCAGCATTTT CASSESGDQPQHF
once TRBJ2-7 TRBD1 TRBV10-1 TGCGCCAGCAGTGAGAACAGGGGTCTTAACGAGCAGTACTTC CASSENRGLNEQYF
. TRBJ2-3 TRBD2 TRBV30 TGTGCCTGGAGTTGGCTAGCGGGAGCCGCAGATACGCAGTATTTT CAWSWLAGAADTQYF
. TRBJ1-5 TRBD1 TRBV5-4 TGTGCCAGCAGCTGGGACAGGAATCAGCCCCAGCATTTT CASSWDRNQPQHF